A selection of T cell receptor beta chains follows, all from one sample in a study of CD8 T cells in ankylosing spondylitis. TCRdb used MiXCR to reprocess the 5' RACE reads, holding one entry per CDR3 protein. This sample has 350,000 to 450,000 distinct CDR3 sequences; approximately 22% occur once, and the top ten carry around 12%. The material sequenced was blood, either unsorted or a sorted T cell fraction (not recorded which). The receptors were sampled from a male donor with ankylosing spondylitis or in good health (not recorded which). Both conserved end residues are part of each CDR3. D genes are given only for firm matches. Rows give clone size only sometimes, using once, few, many, or a class for an expanded clone.

D gene,J gene,CDR3 length,clone size,V gene,CDR3 DNA,CDR3 protein
TRBD1,TRBJ2-7,16,NA,TRBV5-1,TGCGCCAGCAGCCCTACTAACAGGGGCGCGGTGAGGGAGCAGTACTTC,CASSPTNRGAVREQYF
NA,TRBJ2-3,13,few,TRBV7-7,TGTGCCAGCAGCCCCCAGCCCACAGATACGCAGTATTTT,CASSPQPTDTQYF
NA,TRBJ2-1,15,many,TRBV12-3/TRBV12-4,TGTGCCAGCAGCCCCGGTGGAGGGTACAGGGTTGAGCAGTTCTTC,CASSPGGGYRVEQFF
TRBD1,TRBJ2-2,12,few,TRBV29-1,TGCAGCGGTATACAGGGGCCCGGGGAGCTGTTTTTT,CSGIQGPGELFF
NA,TRBJ2-5,14,NA,TRBV12-3/TRBV12-4,TGTGCCAGCAGTCCACTGACAGCCCAAGAGACCCAGTACTTC,CASSPLTAQETQYF
TRBD1,TRBJ1-1,14,NA,TRBV30,TGTGCCTGGAGGCAGGGGGCCTCGAACACTGAAGCTTTCTTT,CAWRQGASNTEAFF
NA,TRBJ1-1,13,NA,TRBV20-1,TGCAGTGCGCAGACAGCCCTGAACACTGAAGCTTTCTTT,CSAQTALNTEAFF
NA,TRBJ2-7,15,NA,TRBV6-5,TGTGCCAGCAGTTACTCGAGTCAGGGCTTCTACGAGCAGTACTTC,CASSYSSQGFYEQYF
NA,TRBJ2-2,15,NA,TRBV5-5,TGTGCCAGCAGCTTGGAAGTACGGCTGGCCGGGGAGCTGTTTTTT,CASSLEVRLAGELFF
TRBD2,TRBJ2-5,16,NA,TRBV3-1,TGTGCCAGCAGCCAACTCCCCGCGGGGACTAGTGAGACCCAGTACTTC,CASSQLPAGTSETQYF
NA,TRBJ2-5,14,NA,TRBV20-1,TGCAGTGCTAGAGAACCCCACCTCGTAGAGACCCAGTACTTC,CSAREPHLVETQYF
NA,TRBJ2-1,15,NA,TRBV6-5,TGTGCCAGCAGTTACTCTGGGCACCCTTACAATGAGCAGTTCTTC,CASSYSGHPYNEQFF
NA,TRBJ2-7,15,NA,TRBV29-1,TGCAGCGTTGGGGTGGATCTCCCCAGCTCCTACGAGCAGTACTTC,CSVGVDLPSSYEQYF
TRBD2,TRBJ2-1,16,few,TRBV7-8,TGTGCCAGCAGCTCCACTAGCGGGGGGGTCGACAATGAGCAGTTCTTC,CASSSTSGGVDNEQFF
NA,TRBJ2-2,14,NA,TRBV11-2,TGTGCCAGCAGTTCGGACCTGAACACCGGGGAGCTGTTTTTT,CASSSDLNTGELFF
NA,TRBJ2-5,15,NA,TRBV5-1,TGCGCCAGCAGCTTGGCGGGGAGGCTAGGGGAGACCCAGTACTTC,CASSLAGRLGETQYF
TRBD2,TRBJ2-1,16,many,TRBV29-1,TGCAGCGTTTATCTCTCGCGGGGGGACTCCTACAATGAGCAGTTCTTC,CSVYLSRGDSYNEQFF
NA,TRBJ1-5,14,NA,TRBV5-5,TGTGCCAGCAGCTCTACCCCCGGGGGGCAGCCCCAGCATTTT,CASSSTPGGQPQHF
NA,TRBJ1-2,13,few,TRBV30,TGTGCCTGGGCCACCGGGGATTTGGGTGGCTACACCTTC,CAWATGDLGGYTF
NA,TRBJ2-5,15,once,TRBV7-6,TGTGCCAGCAGCTTGGGGGTAGTTCCCCAAGAGACCCAGTACTTC,CASSLGVVPQETQYF
TRBD1,TRBJ2-7,14,NA,TRBV10-3,TGTGCCATCAGTGAGCAAGAGGGGGCGAGCGAGCAGTACTTC,CAISEQEGASEQYF
TRBD1,TRBJ2-5,15,NA,TRBV12-3/TRBV12-4,TGTGCCAGCAGGACAGGGACAGGGGATGGAGAGACCCAGTACTTC,CASRTGTGDGETQYF
TRBD1,TRBJ1-1,15,few,TRBV6-5,TGTGCCAGCAGTTTCAGCCGACAGGGGAACACTGAAGCTTTCTTT,CASSFSRQGNTEAFF
NA,TRBJ2-2,14,NA,TRBV6-5,TGTGCCAGCAGTTACCGGGTCGGGGTCGGGGAGCTGTTTTTT,CASSYRVGVGELFF
NA,TRBJ1-5,14,many,TRBV6-1,TGTGCCAGCAGACCCTTGCGGCTGGATCAGCCCCAGCATTTT,CASRPLRLDQPQHF
NA,TRBJ2-7,17,NA,TRBV2,TGTGCCAGCAGTGGTCTGTCACCCGGGAAAATGTCCTACGAGCAGTACTTC,CASSGLSPGKMSYEQYF
NA,TRBJ1-4,14,NA,TRBV5-1,TGCGCCAGCAGACCAGAATCAACTAATGAAAAACTGTTTTTT,CASRPESTNEKLFF
TRBD2,TRBJ2-1,14,NA,TRBV2,TGTGCCAGCAGTGAGACTAGCGGGGACAATGAGCAGTTCTTC,CASSETSGDNEQFF
NA,TRBJ1-1,15,NA,TRBV28,TGTGCCAGCAGTTTATGGTCAGACATGAACACTGAAGCTTTCTTT,CASSLWSDMNTEAFF
NA,TRBJ2-2,15,few,TRBV9,TGTGCCAGCAGCGTAGTAAGCGGCAGAACCGGGGAGCTGTTTTTT,CASSVVSGRTGELFF
NA,TRBJ2-7,13,many,TRBV12-3/TRBV12-4,TGTGCCAGCAGCTTGGGAGGAGGTTACGAGCAGTACTTC,CASSLGGGYEQYF
NA,TRBJ2-2,13,NA,TRBV12-3/TRBV12-4,TGTGCCACCCTAAGGGGGGACACCGGGGAGCTGTTTTTT,CATLRGDTGELFF
NA,TRBJ2-3,16,once,TRBV15,TGTGCCACCAGGTCGTCAGAGAGCCCCGGCCCAGATACGCAGTATTTT,CATRSSESPGPDTQYF
TRBD1,TRBJ1-1,14,few,TRBV7-6,TGTGCCAGCAGCTTCGCAGGGGGGGGCACTGAAGCTTTCTTT,CASSFAGGGTEAFF
NA,TRBJ2-5,14,NA,TRBV7-8,TGTGCCAGCAGCCACAGGGTAATGGAAGAGACCCAGTACTTC,CASSHRVMEETQYF
TRBD1,TRBJ1-5,17,few,TRBV6-5,TGTGCCAGCAGTTATGTGGACCGGGACAGCCTCGAGCAGCCCCAGCATTTT,CASSYVDRDSLEQPQHF
NA,TRBJ2-5,16,few,TRBV4-1,TGCGCCAGCAGCCCGACGGGACCGCCGTACCAAGAGACCCAGTACTTC,CASSPTGPPYQETQYF
TRBD2,TRBJ2-1,18,NA,TRBV11-1,TGTGCCAGCAGCCCCCGCAATCCGCTAGCGGCGGGCTACAATGAGCAGTTCTTC,CASSPRNPLAAGYNEQFF
TRBD1,TRBJ2-7,15,NA,TRBV3-1,TGTGCCAGCAGCCAGATTGGGACAGGGGTCTACGAGCAGTACTTC,CASSQIGTGVYEQYF
NA,TRBJ2-7,15,NA,TRBV29-1,TGCAGCGTTGGTGTACTAGAGCGGAGCTCCTACGAGCAGTACTTC,CSVGVLERSSYEQYF
NA,TRBJ2-5,15,NA,TRBV7-8,TGTGCCAGCAGCCCGCCGGACAGCTCCCAAGAGACCCAGTACTTC,CASSPPDSSQETQYF
NA,TRBJ2-1,16,few,TRBV12-3/TRBV12-4,TGTGCCAGCAGGGGTCTTGGGGCGGCCTCCTACAATGAGCAGTTCTTC,CASRGLGAASYNEQFF
NA,TRBJ1-6,14,few,TRBV4-1,TGCGCCAGCAGTCCGATGGGTCCAAGTTCACCCCTCCACTTT,CASSPMGPSSPLHF
NA,TRBJ2-2,15,NA,TRBV12-3/TRBV12-4,TGTGCCAGCAGTCCACTAGAGGGGTACACCGGGGAGCTGTTTTTT,CASSPLEGYTGELFF
TRBD1,TRBJ1-1,14,few,TRBV19,TGTGCCAGTAGTGTGGGACAGTCGAACACTGAAGCTTTCTTT,CASSVGQSNTEAFF
NA,TRBJ2-3,11,few,TRBV7-9,TGTGCCAGCAGCGGACCGGGGCCGCAGTATTTT,CASSGPGPQYF
TRBD2,TRBJ2-5,16,NA,TRBV11-2,TGTGCCAGCCAGTGGGGTAGCGGGGGGTTCCAAGAGACCCAGTACTTC,CASQWGSGGFQETQYF
NA,TRBJ2-7,12,NA,TRBV29-1,TGCAGCGTTGAAGAGGGGGAATACGAGCAGTACTTC,CSVEEGEYEQYF
NA,TRBJ2-2,18,NA,TRBV4-2,TGTGCCAGCAGCCAAGATAGTGGGGACACCTCTTTCACCGGGGAGCTGTTTTTT,CASSQDSGDTSFTGELFF
TRBD1,TRBJ2-1,15,NA,TRBV27,TGTGCCAGCCATACCGGGACAGGAATATACAATGAGCAGTTCTTC,CASHTGTGIYNEQFF
NA,TRBJ1-5,16,NA,TRBV12-1,TGTGCCAGCAGCTGGGAAGGGGGGCGCGGTAATCAGCCCCAGCATTTT,CASSWEGGRGNQPQHF
NA,TRBJ1-5,14,few,TRBV27,TGTGCCAGCCGGCAAGGCCTGGGCAATCAGCCCCAGCATTTT,CASRQGLGNQPQHF
TRBD1,TRBJ2-2,14,NA,TRBV20-1,TGCAGTGCTATACAGGGGGCCGACACCGGGGAGCTGTTTTTT,CSAIQGADTGELFF
NA,TRBJ2-1,13,NA,TRBV2,TGTGCCAGCAGTGGCAGGGGCTACAATGAGCAGTTCTTC,CASSGRGYNEQFF
TRBD2,TRBJ2-5,14,few,TRBV10-2,TGCGCCAGCTGGCCAGCGGGGGGGCAAGAGACCCAGTACTTC,CASWPAGGQETQYF
NA,TRBJ2-7,14,few,TRBV25-1,TGTGCCAGCAGTGAATACGGACAGAACTACGAGCAGTACTTC,CASSEYGQNYEQYF
NA,TRBJ1-1,12,NA,TRBV20-1,TGCAGTGCTACACAGGGCGATACTGAAGCTTTCTTT,CSATQGDTEAFF
TRBD2,TRBJ2-3,13,NA,TRBV20-1,TGCAGTGCTGCCGGACTAGCGGGGAATACGCAGTATTTT,CSAAGLAGNTQYF